Listed here are 12 T cell receptor beta chains from one sample, sequenced in a study of sequential checkpoint blockade in melanoma. The treatment denotes: randomized to nivolumab then ipilimumab (arm A) or the reverse (arm B). TCRdb keeps only in-frame clones here, not all; method: immunoSEQ multiplex PCR. The sample holds about 22,000 clones; over 75% are singletons and the top ten take roughly 30%. The sequences come from CD8+ T cells sorted from blood (inferred from file names), collected from a patient given nivolumab and ipilimumab in sequence. The receptors here all came from a human donor with melanoma.

This sequence joins TRBV27 and TRBJ1-5; D might be TRBD1 (6 bases). The V end was cut by 5 bases, the J end by 7 bases, with 15 bases between. The CDR3 sequence is 14 residues long. Germline CDR1 MNHEY, CDR2 SMNVEV (reference sequence). DNA for the CDR3: TGTGCCAGCAGTGGTACAGGGTCGAGGCAGCCCCAGCATTTT. Amino acids: CASSGTGSRQPQHF.

This chain connects TRBV19 to TRBJ2-2; D is possibly TRBD2 (6 bases). V was trimmed by 6 bases and J by 6 bases, leaving 8 bases between them. The germline CDR1 and CDR2 sequences are LNHDA and SQIVND (reference sequence). The CDR3 spans 12 residues. DNA for the CDR3: TGTGCCAGTAGAGGGGAGGCCGGGGAGCTGTTTTTT. Encoded protein: CASRGEAGELFF.

The rearrangement links TRBV6-5 to TRBJ2-7; tentative D call: TRBD1 (6 bases). CDR1 and CDR2 (germline): MNHEY, SVGAGI. V shed 11 bases and J shed 0 bases, with 17 bases lying between them. The CDR3 contains 14 residues. The CDR3 spells CAVRPQGSSYEQYF. CDR3 bases: TGTGCCGTCCGGCCACAGGGTAGCTCCTACGAGCAGTACTTC.

The rearrangement links TRBV6-5 to TRBJ1-5; possible D gene TRBD1, 6 bases. This CDR3 region has 15 residues. Trimming pared 6 bases from V and 4 bases from J, leaving 16 bases between. Germline CDR1 MNHEY, CDR2 SVGAGI. The CDR3 loop reads CASSEQGSRNQPQHF. As DNA, the CDR3 is TGTGCCAGCAGCGAGCAGGGGAGTAGGAATCAGCCCCAGCATTTT.

The chain is built from TRBV28 and TRBJ2-2; a weak D match, TRBD1 (5 bases). Germline CDR1 is MDHEN and CDR2 is SYDVKM. CDR3 length equals 17 residues. Trimming took off 5 bases at V and 1 base at J, with 17 bases between the two ends. This CDR3 reads CASSPLTGHMNTGELFF. The CDR3 region has the DNA TGTGCCAGCAGTCCGCTTACAGGACACATGAACACCGGGGAGCTGTTTTTT. The full variable domain, in which reference TRBV28 and TRBJ2-2 provide the parts outside the CDR3, is DVKVTQSSRYLVKRTGEKVFLECVQDMDHENMFWYRQDPGLGLRLIYFSYDVKMKEKGDIPEGYSVSREKKERFSLILESASTNQTSMYLCASSPLTGHMNTGELFFGEGSRLTVL.

The chain employs TRBV6-1 and TRBJ2-5; D possibly corresponds to TRBD2 (5 bases). V lost 2 bases, J lost 10 bases, and 23 bases lay in between. The CDR3 spans 16 residues. Germline CDR1 reads MNHNS; CDR2 reads SASEGT. The CDR3 here is CASSESYSWTAMDQYF. Written as DNA, the CDR3 is TGTGCCAGCAGTGAAAGCTACTCTTGGACTGCGATGGACCAGTACTTC.

The chain joins TRBV2 to TRBJ2-1, with 8 bases lining up with TRBD2. This CDR3 spans 14 amino acids. From germline, CDR1 is SNHLY and CDR2 FYNNEI. J gave up 6 bases and V 6 bases, and 7 bases lay outside the gene matches. The CDR3, as DNA: TGTGCCAGCAGCCCGGGGGGGTCCCGCAATGAGCAGTTCTTC. Protein sequence: CASSPGGSRNEQFF.

This sequence joins TRBV27 and TRBJ2-7; D unclear. Germline lookup yields CDR1 MNHEY and CDR2 SMNVEV (reference sequence). The CDR3 covers 13 residues. The V end was cut by 6 bases, the J end by 0 bases, with 9 bases between. CDR3 sequence: CASSLASSYEQYF. Here the CDR3 DNA reads TGTGCCAGCAGCCTCGCGAGCTCCTACGAGCAGTACTTC.

Turning to this clone: Other DNA sequences in the sample encode the same CDR3. The chain recombines TRBV7-9 with TRBJ1-4, with unresolved D. The CDR3 loop spans 12 amino acids. Germline CDR1 reads SEHNR; CDR2 reads FQNEAQ (reference sequence). V lost 3 bases and J lost 8, with 7 bases in between. Written as DNA, the CDR3 is TGTGCCAGCAGCTTGGAGGAGGAAAAACTGTTTTTT. It codes for CASSLEEEKLFF. The complete variable domain, with remaining parts taken from reference TRBV7-9 and TRBJ1-4, reads DTGVSQNPRHKITKRGQNVTFRCDPISEHNRLYWYRQTLGQGPEFLTYFQNEAQLEKSRLLSDRFSAERPKGSFSTLEIQRTEQGDSAMYLCASSLEEEKLFFGSGTQLSVL.

The V gene is TRBV28, the J gene TRBJ1-4; weak D call: TRBD1 (5 bases). This CDR3 is built from 13 residues. Deletions cut 3 bases from V and 14 bases from J, with 16 bases between. Germline V gives CDR1 MDHEN, CDR2 SYDVKM. CDR3 coding DNA: TGTGCCAGCAGTTTGCCCGACAGACGACCCCTGTTTTTT. Translating it yields CASSLPDRRPLFF.

The chain combines TRBV30 with TRBJ1-5, with 9 bases aligning to TRBD1. The junction had 2 bases not matched to a gene; V was cut back by 0 bases and J by 2 bases. CDR3 length: 15 amino acids. In germline, CDR1 is GTSNPN, CDR2 SVGIG (reference sequence). The DNA of the CDR3 is TGTGCCTGGAGTGTACAGGGGGCTGGCAATCAGCCCCAGCATTTT. Translated: CAWSVQGAGNQPQHF.

This clone was seen just once. The chain is built from TRBV2 and TRBJ2-3; 10 bases agree with TRBD2. V shed 4 bases, J shed 2 bases, and the junction held 3 bases outside the gene matches. The CDR3 is 15 amino acids. CDR1 SNHLY and CDR2 FYNNEI come from the germline V gene. CDR3 DNA: TGTGCCAGCAGTGCCCTAGCGGGGGACACAGATACGCAGTATTTT. This codes for CASSALAGDTDTQYF.